The 10 T cell receptor beta chains listed next were all sequenced from one sample in a study of CD8 T cells in ankylosing spondylitis. TCRdb used MiXCR to reprocess the 5' RACE reads, holding one entry per CDR3 protein. The sample records 350,000 to 450,000 distinct CDR3 sequences, approximately 20% being singletons. Input material: blood, either unsorted or a sorted T cell fraction (not recorded which). All receptors come from a male donor with ankylosing spondylitis or in good health (not recorded which).

This sequence joins TRBV20-1 and TRBJ2-2; D is unresolved. The CDR3 consists of 12 residues. In germline, CDR1 is DFQATT, CDR2 SNEGSKA (reference sequence). Between the trimmed V and J ends, which lost 3 bases and 8 bases, there was a span of 10 bases. The CDR3 region is CSASASKGELFF. The CDR3 region has the DNA TGCAGTGCTAGCGCCTCGAAAGGGGAGCTGTTTTTT.

V is TRBV15 and J is TRBJ2-6; TRBD1 matches at 8 bases. This CDR3 is built from 19 residues. Germline V gene sequence: CDR1 LNHNV, CDR2 YYDKDF (reference sequence). The V and J ends lost 2 bases and 3 bases, in that order; junction bases with no gene match: 12. CDR3 residues: CATSRSRQGFSFGANVLTF. The CDR3 bases are TGTGCCACCAGCAGAAGCCGACAGGGGTTTAGTTTTGGGGCCAACGTCCTGACTTTC.

The chain employs TRBV20-1 and TRBJ1-2; 7 bases agree with TRBD1. The ends lost 0 bases at V and 4 bases at J; junction bases unmatched: 11. Per the germline V gene, CDR1 is DFQATT and CDR2 is SNEGSKA (reference sequence). The CDR3 sequence is 16 residues long. The CDR3 sequence is CSARDQAGGFGYGYTF. CDR3 sequence (DNA): TGCAGTGCTAGAGATCAGGCAGGGGGTTTCGGCTATGGCTACACCTTC.

Ten or more counts support this clonotype. This rearrangement joins TRBV6-5 to TRBJ2-3; no firm D call. Trimming pared 0 bases from V and 0 bases from J, leaving 10 bases between. Per the germline V gene, CDR1 is MNHEY and CDR2 is SVGAGI. The CDR3 totals 16 residues. The CDR3 reads CASSYSGFSSTDTQYF. The CDR3 region has the DNA TGTGCCAGCAGTTACTCTGGCTTTTCCAGCACAGATACGCAGTATTTT.

The chain couples TRBV29-1 to TRBJ2-3; unclear D gene. CDR1 is SQVTM and CDR2 is ANQGSEA in the germline V gene. Trimming pared 1 base from V and 1 base from J, leaving 9 bases between. The CDR3 consists of 14 residues. The CDR3 DNA is TGCAGCGTTGAAGGCGAGGAGCGCACAGATACGCAGTATTTT. As protein: CSVEGEERTDTQYF.

V usage is TRBV11-2 and J usage is TRBJ2-5; D call uncertain. The CDR3 is made up of 15 amino acids. Trimming stripped 5 bases from V and 1 base from J, with 14 bases between. The V gene's germline CDR1 is SGHAT and CDR2 FQNNGV. Here the CDR3 DNA reads TGTGCCAGCAGCCCATCGGAAAAATTCCAAGAGACCCAGTACTTC. It codes for CASSPSEKFQETQYF.

V is TRBV28 and J is TRBJ2-3; 11 bases fit TRBD2. The CDR3 runs to 18 residues. CDR1 and CDR2 from the germline V gene are MDHEN and SYDVKM. V lost 1 base and J lost 5; bases outside the gene matches: 11. The CDR3 sequence: CASSLSALAGGGGDTQYF. The CDR3, as DNA: TGTGCCAGCAGTTTATCTGCCCTAGCGGGGGGAGGTGGAGATACGCAGTATTTT.

In its sample, this clonotype was seen a few times. The V call is TRBV6-2 or TRBV6-3, the J call TRBJ2-1; 8 bases are a match to TRBD2. CDR3 length: 15 amino acids. J lost 7 bases, V lost 11 bases, and 16 bases had no gene match. The germline CDR1 and CDR2 sequences are MNHEY and SVGEGT. The CDR3 DNA sequence: TGTGCCCGATGCATCCGGACCGGGGGGGTGAATGAGCAGTTCTTC. Translation: CARCIRTGGVNEQFF.

Concerning this clonotype itself: One end of the junction does not line up with germline, which may come from a read error. This chain uses TRBV27 with TRBJ2-1; 8 bases match TRBD1. Germline CDR1 MNHEY, CDR2 SMNVEV (reference sequence). The CDR3 extends over 14 amino acids. The CDR3 here is CASTPDRAYNDQFF. CDR3 coding DNA: TGTGCCAGTACCCCGGACAGGGCCTACAATGACCAGTTCTTC.

This clonotype was recorded a few times. The V call is TRBV10-3, the J call TRBJ2-3; 7 bases agree with TRBD2. The germline CDR1 and CDR2 sequences are ENHRY and SYGVKD. The CDR3 is made up of 13 amino acids. Trimming cost V 10 bases and J 4 bases; bases outside gene matches: 8. The CDR3 protein is CATGEGLADTQYF. The DNA of the CDR3 is TGTGCCACTGGGGAGGGTCTAGCAGATACGCAGTATTTT.